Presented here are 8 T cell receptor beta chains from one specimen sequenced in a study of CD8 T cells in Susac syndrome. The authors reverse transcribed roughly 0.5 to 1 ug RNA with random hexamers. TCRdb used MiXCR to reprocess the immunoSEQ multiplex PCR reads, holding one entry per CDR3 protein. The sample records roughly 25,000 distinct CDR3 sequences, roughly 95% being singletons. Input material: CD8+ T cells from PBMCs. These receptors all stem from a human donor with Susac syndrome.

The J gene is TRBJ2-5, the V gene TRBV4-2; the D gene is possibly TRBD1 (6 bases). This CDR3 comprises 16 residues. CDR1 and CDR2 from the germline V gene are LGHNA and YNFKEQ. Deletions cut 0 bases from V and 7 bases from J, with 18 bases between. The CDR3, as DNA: TGTGCCAGCAGCCAAGAGAGGGGGAACCTATGGGGGACCCAGTACTTC. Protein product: CASSQERGNLWGTQYF.

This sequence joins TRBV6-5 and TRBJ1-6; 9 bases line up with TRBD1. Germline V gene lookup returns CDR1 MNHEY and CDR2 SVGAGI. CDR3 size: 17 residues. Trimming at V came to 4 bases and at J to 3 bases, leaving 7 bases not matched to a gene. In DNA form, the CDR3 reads TGTGCCAGCAGTTCCGGACAGGGGATTTTCTATAATTCACCCCTCCACTTT. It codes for CASSSGQGIFYNSPLHF.

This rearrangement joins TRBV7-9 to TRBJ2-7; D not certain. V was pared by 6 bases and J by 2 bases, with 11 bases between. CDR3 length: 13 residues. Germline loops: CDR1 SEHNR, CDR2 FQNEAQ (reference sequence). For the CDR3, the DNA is TGTGCCAGCAGGGTGGACGGAACCTACGAGCAGTACTTC. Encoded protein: CASRVDGTYEQYF.

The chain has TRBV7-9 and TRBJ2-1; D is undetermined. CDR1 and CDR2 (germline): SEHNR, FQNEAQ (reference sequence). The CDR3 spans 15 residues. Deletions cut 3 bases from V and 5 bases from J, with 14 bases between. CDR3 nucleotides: TGTGCCAGCAGCTTCTCTAGGAGTTTCCACAATGAGCAGTTCTTC. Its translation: CASSFSRSFHNEQFF.

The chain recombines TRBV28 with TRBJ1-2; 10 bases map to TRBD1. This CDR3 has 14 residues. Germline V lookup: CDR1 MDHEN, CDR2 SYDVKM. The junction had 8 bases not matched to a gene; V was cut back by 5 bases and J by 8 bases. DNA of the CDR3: TGTGCCAGCAGTACCAGACAGGGGGCCGGAGGCTACACCTTC. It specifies CASSTRQGAGGYTF.

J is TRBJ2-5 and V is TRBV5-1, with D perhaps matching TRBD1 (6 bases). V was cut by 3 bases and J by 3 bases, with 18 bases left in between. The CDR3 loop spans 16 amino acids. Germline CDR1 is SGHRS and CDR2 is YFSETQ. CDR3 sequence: CASSSGLVQGKETQYF. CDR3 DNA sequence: TGCGCCAGCAGCTCGGGTCTGGTCCAGGGGAAAGAGACCCAGTACTTC.

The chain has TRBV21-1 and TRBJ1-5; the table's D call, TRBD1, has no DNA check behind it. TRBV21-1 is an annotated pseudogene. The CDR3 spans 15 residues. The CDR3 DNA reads TGTGCCAGAGTAGGGGGACAAGGGAGCTATCAGCCCCAGCATTTT. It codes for CARVGGQGSYQPQHF.

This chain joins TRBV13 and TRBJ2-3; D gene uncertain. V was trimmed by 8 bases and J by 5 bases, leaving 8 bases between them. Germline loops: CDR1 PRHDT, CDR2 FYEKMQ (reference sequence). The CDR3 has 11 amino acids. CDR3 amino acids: CASVGIDTQYF. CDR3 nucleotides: TGTGCCAGCGTAGGTATAGATACGCAGTATTTT.